This is a list of T cell receptor beta chains from one sample in a study of blood T cell repertoires in COVID-19. This table comes from immunoSEQ multiplex PCR, and its TCRdb copy is limited to in-frame clones, with some not included. The table shows tens of thousands of clones, with approximately 83% occurring only once. The sample taken for sequencing was peripheral blood. All receptors come from a human donor in a cohort sampled during active COVID-19. Both conserved end residues are part of each CDR3. D genes are given only for firm matches. Not every row has a clone size; where given, it reads once, few, many or a size class.

CDR3 protein	CDR3 DNA	V gene	D gene	J gene	clone size
CASSLDRVSSYEQYF	TGTGCCAGCAGCTTGGACAGAGTAAGCTCCTACGAGCAGTACTTC	TRBV6-5	.	TRBJ2-7	.
CASSPGGAAHWAFF	TGCGCCAGCAGCCCAGGGGGAGCAGCCCACTGGGCTTTCTTT	TRBV4-3	TRBD1	TRBJ1-1	.
CASIGQGLNSPLHF	TGTGCCAGCATAGGGCAGGGACTGAATTCACCCCTCCACTTT	TRBV25-1	.	TRBJ1-6	.
CASSQGLGEVQETQYF	TGTGCCAGCAGCCAAGGACTCGGGGAGGTCCAAGAGACCCAGTACTTC	TRBV3-1/TRBV3-2	.	TRBJ2-5	.
CASSLAQDFEAFF	TGCGCCAGCAGCTTGGCCCAGGATTTTGAAGCTTTCTTT	TRBV5-1	.	TRBJ1-1	.
CASSYSRGYGQETQYF	TGTGCCAGCAGTTACTCCAGAGGGTATGGCCAAGAGACCCAGTACTTC	TRBV6-6	.	TRBJ2-5	.
CATSRNPLSTAEYGYTF	TGTGCCACCAGCAGAAACCCCCTTTCGACAGCAGAGTATGGCTACACCTTC	TRBV15	.	TRBJ1-2	.
CAISGGGPTGLNYGYTF	TGTGCCATCAGTGGGGGGGGCCCTACAGGATTAAACTATGGCTACACCTTC	TRBV10-3	.	TRBJ1-2	.
CASSQGTGINQPQHF	TGCGCCAGCAGCCAGGGGACAGGGATCAATCAGCCCCAGCATTTT	TRBV4-3	TRBD1	TRBJ1-5	.
CASSQLPGVAEAFF	TGTGCCAGCAGCCAACTCCCAGGGGTGGCTGAAGCTTTCTTT	TRBV3-1/TRBV3-2	.	TRBJ1-1	.
CANSLAGGNEQFF	TGTGCCAACTCCCTAGCGGGGGGGAATGAGCAGTTCTTC	TRBV7-9	TRBD2	TRBJ2-1	.
CASSSGQGTYYGYTF	TGTGCCAGCAGCTCAGGACAGGGGACTTACTATGGCTACACCTTC	TRBV5-5	TRBD1	TRBJ1-2	.
CASSLDRWENSPLHF	TGTGCCAGCAGCTTAGACAGGTGGGAGAATTCACCCCTCCACTTT	TRBV11-2	.	TRBJ1-6	.
CASRGRDNNYGYTF	TGCGCCAGCAGAGGGAGGGATAATAACTATGGCTACACCTTC	TRBV5-1	.	TRBJ1-2	.
CASSPSPLAGVETQYF	TGTGCCAGCTCACCTTCCCCACTAGCGGGGGTGGAGACCCAGTACTTC	TRBV18	TRBD2	TRBJ2-5	.
CASSVGTSGASYEQYF	TGTGCCAGTAGTGTTGGGACTAGCGGGGCCTCCTACGAGCAGTACTTC	TRBV19	TRBD2	TRBJ2-7	.
CASSRLGQAKWGYTF	TGTGCCAGCAGCCGTTTGGGGCAGGCCAAATGGGGCTACACCTTC	TRBV7-9	.	TRBJ1-2	.
CASSLAGNEQYF	TGTGCCAGCAGCTTAGCCGGGAACGAGCAGTACTTC	TRBV11-3	.	TRBJ2-7	.
CATSQGPGELFF	TGTGCCACCAGTCAGGGGCCCGGGGAGCTGTTTTTT	TRBV24-1	.	TRBJ2-2	once
CASSLSGAGSTGTGELFF	TGTGCCAGCAGCTTAAGCGGCGCGGGGTCAACGGGGACCGGGGAGCTGTTTTTT	TRBV7-9	.	TRBJ2-2	.
CAISGTSEVETQYF	TGTGCCATCAGCGGGACTTCTGAGGTTGAGACCCAGTACTTC	TRBV10-3	.	TRBJ2-5	.
CASSLDRQGNYGYTF	TGTGCCAGCAGCTTGGATCGGCAGGGTAACTATGGCTACACCTTC	TRBV5-4	.	TRBJ1-2	once
CASSRTTQGNYGYTF	TGTGCCAGCAGCCGGACTACGCAGGGAAACTATGGCTACACCTTC	TRBV11-2	.	TRBJ1-2	.
CASSYSITGNQPQHF	TGTGCCAGCAGTTACTCGATAACAGGCAATCAGCCCCAGCATTTT	TRBV6-5	.	TRBJ1-5	.
CASSLGRTINTGELFF	TGTGCCAGCAGCTTAGGCAGGACTATAAACACCGGGGAGCTGTTTTTT	TRBV7-7	.	TRBJ2-2	.
CASNTGWGSYEQYF	TGTGCCAGCAACACAGGGTGGGGCTCCTACGAGCAGTACTTC	TRBV5-6	.	TRBJ2-7	.